This T cell receptor beta chain is drawn from a study of a mutant IDH1 vaccine in newly diagnosed glioma. Across the study: Treated patients had a mean age of approximately 40 years and an approximately 60% male, around 40% female split.

Time point here: week 35, safety follow-up. Each dose of the vaccine consisted of 300 ug of mutant IDH1 20-mer peptide, with topical imiquimod. Patients received eight vaccinations in weeks 1, 3, 5, 7, 11, 15, 19, 23. This clone was detected once. Its specificity is unknown. Generated by immunoSEQ multiplex PCR, the TCRdb table keeps only in-frame clones and is missing some. The repertoire consists of about 55,000 clones, with 80% to 85% occurring once and the leading ten covering over 4%. The TCR originated in a woman in her late teens or twenties with glioma. The sequencing used PBMCs, collected from a glioma patient whose treatment included an IDH1 peptide vaccine.

CDR3 DNA: TGTGCCAGCAGCCCCAATCGGGAGAAGGATACGCAGTATTTT. As protein: CASSPNREKDTQYF. The V call is TRBV27, the J call TRBJ2-3; possible D gene TRBD2, 6 bases. Germline V gene data show CDR1 as MNHEY and CDR2 as SMNVEV (reference sequence). Trimming cost V 6 bases and J 6 bases, with 16 bases left between them. The CDR3 covers 14 residues.